This TCR beta chain was documented in a study of patients and donors after allogeneic stem cell transplantation (dated by TCRdb to 2020 to 2022). The sample holds a few counts of this clonotype. Its cognate antigen has yet to be identified. The sample holds no much larger clone one base away, and base qualities are not on file. The cysteine opens and the phenylalanine closes a CDR3 of 15 amino acids. Here the CDR3 DNA is all that survives: 45 bases in frame from base 1. CDR1 is given as LGHNA and CDR2 as YSLEER, both from the germline V gene. Relative to germline, V is 0 bases shorter and J is 3 bases shorter, with 11 bases between their ends. Receptor amplification or capture employed RT-PCR. Sequencer: NextSeq 550. The public reads were reanalyzed by TCRdb: fastp trimming at Q25, MiXCR alignment, in-frame beta chains only. CDR3 protein duplicates are merged, each entry listing the most common genes and DNA. The sample table contains about 960,000 distinct CDR3 sequences; only one count was recorded for about a sixth of them. 6% of the sample is taken by the ten largest.

The sequence derives from a human donor who was either an allogeneic HSCT recipient or a stem cell or donor lymphocyte infusion donor (not recorded which). It is not recorded whose cells these are; they may come from a transplant donor. Sequenced sample: blood, either unsorted or a sorted T cell fraction (not recorded which). The sequence is built from TRBV4-3 and TRBJ1-1; perhaps TRBD1 is the D gene, with 5 bases matching. The CDR3 here reads CASSQEWGMDTEAFF. The sequenced DNA: TGCGCCAGCAGCCAAGAATGGGGCATGGACACTGAAGCTTTCTTT.